The 5 T cell receptor beta chains presented below share a single source sample, sequenced in a study of cytomegalovirus exposure and HLA in healthy donors. Vbeta (60) and Jbeta (13) primers were used in the PCR. This table comes from immunoSEQ multiplex PCR, and its TCRdb copy is limited to in-frame clones, with some not included. The sample lists approximately 140,000 clones; roughly 77% were seen once. Material for sequencing was PBMCs. The receptors were sampled from a young man in good health and CMV-seronegative.

In DNA form, the CDR3 reads TGCGCCAGCAGCTTGGACAGAAACACTGAAGCTTTCTTT. This codes for CASSLDRNTEAFF. This rearrangement joins TRBV5-1 to TRBJ1-1; D not resolved. Trimming pared 0 bases from V and 2 bases from J, leaving 5 bases between. The CDR3 covers 13 residues. CDR1 and CDR2 from the germline V gene are SGHRS and YFSETQ.

This chain uses TRBV5-1 with TRBJ1-2; D is ambiguous. In germline, CDR1 is SGHRS, CDR2 YFSETQ. Trimming pared 0 bases from V and 1 base from J, leaving 7 bases between. This CDR3 is built from 14 residues. CDR3 coding DNA: TGCGCCAGCAGCTTGGCAGGTCTTAACTATGGCTACACCTTC. Its protein is CASSLAGLNYGYTF.

This clone has just a few counts. The CDR3 reads CASSLDRVGKAFF. The CDR3 DNA sequence: TGTGCCAGCAGCTTGGACAGGGTGGGGAAAGCTTTCTTT. The J gene is TRBJ1-1, the V gene TRBV5-4; D is perhaps TRBD1 (6 bases). The CDR3 length is 13 residues. The V end lost 0 bases, the J end lost 9 bases, and 12 bases lay between the germline ends. Germline CDR1 and CDR2: SGHNT and YYREEE (reference sequence). The complete variable domain, with remaining parts taken from reference TRBV5-4 and TRBJ1-1, reads ETGVTQSPTHLIKTRGQQVTLRCSSQSGHNTVSWYQQALGQGPQFIFQYYREEENGRGNFPPRFSGLQFPNYSSELNVNALELDDSALYLCASSLDRVGKAFFGQGTRLTVV.

The chain recombines TRBV5-1 with TRBJ2-7, with D possibly being TRBD2 (7 bases). There are 15 residues in the CDR3. Trimming stripped 0 bases from V and 6 bases from J, with 16 bases between. CDR1 and CDR2 from the germline V gene are SGHRS and YFSETQ. CDR3 residues: CASSLEGGASAEQYF. The CDR3 DNA reads TGCGCCAGCAGCTTGGAGGGGGGGGCTAGCGCCGAGCAGTACTTC. The full variable domain, with the rest looked up from reference TRBV5-1 and TRBJ2-7, is KAGVTQTPRYLIKTRGQQVTLSCSPISGHRSVSWYQQTPGQGLQFLFEYFSETQRNKGNFPGRFSGRQFSNSRSEMNVSTLELGDSALYLCASSLEGGASAEQYFGPGTRLTVT.

The V call is TRBV18, the J call TRBJ2-7, with D possibly matching TRBD2 (6 bases). This CDR3 comprises 14 residues. The germline V gene encodes CDR1 KGHSH and CDR2 LQKENI. Trimming pared 4 bases from V and 6 bases from J, leaving 16 bases between. CDR3 DNA sequence: TGTGCCAGCTCACTTAGTAGCCGGGGGAGCGAGCAGTACTTC. Its translation: CASSLSSRGSEQYF.